This T cell receptor (beta chain) was profiled in a study of T cells after yellow fever vaccination (dated by TCRdb to the late 2010s). The study in broad terms: Libraries from fractions with low cell numbers were prepared with the SMART-Seq v4 Ultra Low Input RNA kit. Bulk TCR alpha and beta repertoires were sequenced longitudinally to track T-cell clones before and after primary and booster YFV17D yellow fever vaccination. Two healthy male donors made up the cohort, one aged 18 to 30 years and the other aged 30 to 40 years. Bulk PBMC replicates and cell subsets were isolated from blood drawn at multiple timepoints before and after both primary and secondary immunization. The study at large found these results: Only a couple of donors were included in the study, so the extent to which the findings can be generalized is limited. Most clones expanded after primary vaccination were re-detected after the booster (96% of CD4 and approximately 85% of CD8), suggesting broad memory maintenance. Compared with the primary T-cell response, the secondary T-cell response was faster but weaker, reaching its peak on day 5 rather than on day 15. A small share of clonotypes occurred in both CD4 and CD8 compartments, likely arising from convergent recombination. Computational filtering was needed because FACS-sorted repertoires could contain abundant contaminating clonotypes from the bulk population.

This clonotype was counted many times. It has no known antigen specificity. No much larger clone is present one base from it, and per-base qualities are unavailable. Instrument on record: Illumina NovaSeq 6000. Synthesis of TCR cDNA relied on 5'RACE template switching, a step that introduced a universal primer site along with unique molecular identifiers. Priming of cDNA synthesis was performed from both the TCR alpha and TCR beta constant segments. Libraries were amplified in two PCR steps, with sample barcodes and sequencing adapters added in the second step. Libraries were sequenced on Illumina HiSeq 2500 (2x100 bp) or NovaSeq (2x150 bp). The original pipeline was this. MIGEC was used to demultiplex reads and collapse the reads into UMI consensus sequences, and MiXCR was used for V(D)J alignment. Using edgeR on replicate PBMC samples, clonotypes were called vaccine-responding if FDR was below 0.01 and the log2 fold change was above 5 up to day 15. Bulk clonotypes were assigned CD4 or CD8 identity according to which sequenced CD4 or CD8 repertoire held them at higher abundance. TCRdb reworked the public reads: Q25 trimming with fastp, MiXCR clone assembly, productive beta chains retained. Rows merge per CDR3 protein into single entries with the most common DNA and genes. The V and J calls were determined by TCRdb, not by the authors. A total of around 310,000 distinct CDR3 sequences appear in this sample, roughly 4% of them only once. Of the sample, 20% to 30% falls within the top ten clones.

The intended sense of this specimen's treatment or condition label: live attenuated yellow fever vaccine strain. At each blood-draw timepoint, two biological replicates of bulk PBMCs were collected. A standard Ficoll-Paque protocol was used to isolate PBMCs from peripheral blood. TriZol was used to extract RNA from bulk PBMCs, CD4 and CD8 fractions, and dextramer-positive and dextramer-negative fractions. Cut back by 6 bases and 4 bases, the V and J ends lie 10 bases apart. According to the germline V gene (reference sequence), CDR1 reads SEHNR and CDR2 reads FQNEAQ. The CDR3 measures 13 amino acids from cysteine to phenylalanine. Only the CDR3 portion is preserved as DNA: 39 bases, with reading frame beginning at the first base.

This receptor was identified in a man younger than 35 who received the YFV17D yellow fever vaccine. The sample consisted of PBMCs, taken 5 days after the yellow fever booster vaccination. The receptor chain draws on TRBV7-9 and TRBJ1-5; the D gene is perhaps TRBD1, from 5 matching bases. The nucleotides read TGTGCCAGCAGGGACACCGGGAATCAGCCCCAGCATTTT. This yields the protein CASRDTGNQPQHF. Where the CDR3 stops, the reference TRBV7-9 and TRBJ1-5 genes take over; the full variable domain is DTGVSQNPRHKITKRGQNVTFRCDPISEHNRLYWYRQTLGQGPEFLTYFQNEAQLEKSRLLSDRFSAERPKGSFSTLEIQRTEQGDSAMYLCASRDTGNQPQHFGDGTRLSIL.